These T cell receptor beta chains were read from a single sample in a study of T cells after yellow fever vaccination. A single record per CDR3 protein comes from TCRdb applying MiXCR to the 5' RACE reads. This table has 200,000 to 300,000 distinct CDR3 sequences, more than 3.5% appearing once. Source: PBMCs, taken 15 days after the yellow fever booster vaccination. The source is a man younger than 35 who received the YFV17D yellow fever vaccine. The CDR3 runs from the conserved cysteine through the conserved F or W. A D gene is named only where the DNA matches it firmly. Where a row states a size, it is once, few, many or the class of an expanded clone; other rows omit it.

J gene | D gene | clone size | V gene | CDR3 DNA | CDR3 protein
TRBJ1-2 | - | many | TRBV12-3/TRBV12-4 | TGTGCCAGCACCCTGGGACACATCTATGGCTACACCTTC | CASTLGHIYGYTF
TRBJ1-1 | - | many | TRBV12-3/TRBV12-4 | TGTGCCAGCAGTTTTTCACTGGGGAACACTGAAGCTTTCTTT | CASSFSLGNTEAFF
TRBJ2-2 | - | many | TRBV4-3 | TGCGCCAGCAGCCAAGCTTCCCTTTCCGCGAACACCGGGGAGCTGTTTTTT | CASSQASLSANTGELFF
TRBJ1-1 | - | many | TRBV11-2 | TGTGCCAGCAGCTCCGACAGAGCCTACACTGAAGCTTTCTTT | CASSSDRAYTEAFF
TRBJ2-1 | TRBD2 | many | TRBV30 | TGTGCCTGGAGGGTAATTCCCGGGACTAGCGGGGGAACCTACAATGAGCAGTTCTTC | CAWRVIPGTSGGTYNEQFF
TRBJ2-1 | - | many | TRBV12-3/TRBV12-4 | TGTGCCAGCAGTTTAGTGACGTACAATGAGCAGTTCTTC | CASSLVTYNEQFF
TRBJ2-1 | TRBD2 | few | TRBV19 | TGTGCCAGTAGTACTAGCGGGGGGAACCACAATGAGCAGTTCTTC | CASSTSGGNHNEQFF
TRBJ2-3 | - | many | TRBV24-1 | TGTGCCACCAGTGAGCCCTCAGGGGACCGCGCAGATACGCAGTATTTT | CATSEPSGDRADTQYF
TRBJ1-5 | - | many | TRBV7-2 | TGTGCCAGCAGCTTAGTACTGCGCAATCAGCCCCAGCATTTT | CASSLVLRNQPQHF
TRBJ1-3 | TRBD1 | many | TRBV12-3/TRBV12-4 | TGTGCCAGCAGTCGGACAGGGGATGGAAACACCATATATTTT | CASSRTGDGNTIYF
TRBJ2-7 | - | many | TRBV7-2 | TGTGCCAGCACCAGGGCAGGCGCCTACGAGCAGTACTTC | CASTRAGAYEQYF
TRBJ1-4 | TRBD1 | many | TRBV5-1 | TGCGCCAGCAGCTCCACAGGGGCCGGAGGGGAAAAACTGTTTTTT | CASSSTGAGGEKLFF
TRBJ2-7 | - | few | TRBV4-3 | TGCGCCAGCAGCCAAGTTCCCGTCTCGCGCGACGGCGAGCAGTACTTC | CASSQVPVSRDGEQYF
TRBJ1-1 | - | many | TRBV5-1 | TGCGCCAGCAGCTTGATCGGGGATCGCACTGAAGCTTTCTTT | CASSLIGDRTEAFF
TRBJ1-1 | - | many | TRBV7-2 | TGTGCCAGCAGCTTCGGTACCGCCACTGAAGCTTTCTTT | CASSFGTATEAFF
TRBJ2-5 | - | - | TRBV15 | TGTGCCACCAGCAGAACTAGACAGCTCCTGTACAAAGAGACCCAGTACTTC | CATSRTRQLLYKETQYF
TRBJ1-1 | - | many | TRBV4-2 | TGTGCCAGCAGCCAAGTTGTCGAGGATATGATCACTGAAGCTTTCTTT | CASSQVVEDMITEAFF
TRBJ2-3 | - | many | TRBV5-1 | TGCGCCAGCAGCTTGGAGGTGGGAGAAAGGGATACGCAGTATTTT | CASSLEVGERDTQYF
TRBJ2-7 | - | many | TRBV10-3 | TGTGCCACCGCGGGGAGCTCCTACGAGCAGTACTTC | CATAGSSYEQYF
TRBJ1-6 | - | - | TRBV14 | TGTGCCACCCAGTGGGGTGCGAATTCACCCCTCCACTTT | CATQWGANSPLHF
TRBJ2-2 | - | many | TRBV20-1 | TGCAGTGCAACCCCTACGCGGGTTGGGAACACCGGGGAGCTGTTTTTT | CSATPTRVGNTGELFF
TRBJ1-5 | - | many | TRBV12-3/TRBV12-4 | TGTGCCAGCAGTTTATCCGTTATCAATCAGCCCCAGCATTTT | CASSLSVINQPQHF
TRBJ2-1 | - | many | TRBV6-1 | TGTGCCAGCAGGCAGACCAATGAGCAGTTCTTC | CASRQTNEQFF
TRBJ1-6 | - | - | TRBV7-2 | TGTGCCAGCAGCTTAGGTGGGGGGCAGGCTTCACCCCTCCACTTT | CASSLGGGQASPLHF
TRBJ2-6 | - | many | TRBV12-3/TRBV12-4 | TGTGCCAGCAGCGACTCTGGGGCCAACGTCCTGACTTTC | CASSDSGANVLTF
TRBJ1-1 | - | once | TRBV7-9 | TGTGCCAGCAGCCCAAGGGGGAAAAAAATGGTCACTGAAGCTTTCTTT | CASSPRGKKMVTEAFF
TRBJ1-6 | - | many | TRBV12-3/TRBV12-4 | TGTGCCAGCACCCTGAGGACCGGTAATTCACCCCTCCACTTT | CASTLRTGNSPLHF
TRBJ2-1 | - | many | TRBV19 | TGTGCCAGTAGTTGGCGGTTTGAGCAGTTCTTC | CASSWRFEQFF
TRBJ2-5 | - | many | TRBV7-2 | TGTGCCAGCAGCTTTCAAGGGGGGTTGACAGGGCAAGAGACCCAGTACTTC | CASSFQGGLTGQETQYF
TRBJ1-5 | - | many | TRBV5-1 | TGCGCCAGCAGAGAGGGAGAGGGTCAGCCCCAGCATTTT | CASREGEGQPQHF
TRBJ2-7 | TRBD1 | - | TRBV2 | TGTGCCAGCATCAAAAGTCCGGGACAGGGGGTCTACGAGCAGTACTTC | CASIKSPGQGVYEQYF
TRBJ2-5 | TRBD2 | many | TRBV7-2 | TGTGCCAGCAGCTTCTACAGCGGGAGCCCAGAGACCCAGTACTTC | CASSFYSGSPETQYF
TRBJ1-6 | - | many | TRBV12-3/TRBV12-4 | TGTGCCAGCAGTTTGTCCGGATCCTATAATTCACCCCTCCACTTT | CASSLSGSYNSPLHF
TRBJ1-5 | - | - | TRBV10-1 | TGCGCCAGCAGTGGGGGGGGGGTAAAAGATCAGCCCCAGCATTTT | CASSGGGVKDQPQHF
TRBJ2-7 | TRBD1 | - | TRBV5-4 | TGTGCCAGCAGCTCCGGGACAGGGTTTGAGTACTTC | CASSSGTGFEYF
TRBJ2-5 | TRBD1 | few | TRBV12-3/TRBV12-4 | TGTGCCAGCAGTACCTCACACACAGGGGGCCAAGAGACCCAGTACTTC | CASSTSHTGGQETQYF
TRBJ1-2 | - | many | TRBV7-9 | TGTGCCAGCAGCTCCACTCCAGGGGCCTATGGCTACACCTTC | CASSSTPGAYGYTF
TRBJ1-4 | - | many | TRBV28 | TGTGCCAGCAGCCCCCCGAGAGGGTTTGAGGAAAAACTGTTTTTT | CASSPPRGFEEKLFF
TRBJ1-6 | - | many | TRBV28 | TGTGCCAGCAGTTACCAAACAGGGTATAATTCACCCCTCCACTTT | CASSYQTGYNSPLHF
TRBJ2-1 | - | few | TRBV29-1 | TGCAGCGTTGGTGGGGGAGATGAGCAGTTCTTC | CSVGGGDEQFF
TRBJ2-1 | - | many | TRBV7-9 | TGTGCCAGCAGCTTAGGGCAGGGGAAGTTCTTC | CASSLGQGKFF
TRBJ1-4 | - | many | TRBV7-2 | TGTGCCAGCAGCTTAGTTTGGGGTGAAAAACTGTTTTTT | CASSLVWGEKLFF
TRBJ1-1 | - | many | TRBV20-1 | TGCAGTGCTAGAAAGGACACGAACACTGAAGCTTTCTTT | CSARKDTNTEAFF
TRBJ2-2 | TRBD1 | many | TRBV15 | TGTGCCACCAGCAGGCCGGGACAGGGAACCGGGGAGCTGTTTTTT | CATSRPGQGTGELFF
TRBJ1-1 | - | many | TRBV5-1 | TGCGCCAGCAGCGCCAACACAGGGCTGAACACTGAAGCTTTCTTT | CASSANTGLNTEAFF